Detailed here is one T cell receptor beta chain. The target antigen is unknown. Profiling relied on immunoSEQ multiplex PCR, and the TCRdb table lists in-frame clones only, not all of them. The table records about 46,000 clones, around 74% of them present only once. This specimen comes from a study of vaccination effects on CD4 cells after COVID-19. Study context: Post-vaccine specimens were collected at a median of 72 days following the second dose.

The CDR3 covers 14 residues. Germline V CDR1 and CDR2: KGHSH, LQKENI. V shed 3 bases and J shed 5 bases, with 12 bases lying between them. Antigen-specific CD4+ T cells were first expanded with viral peptide pools by the ViraFEST assay and only then sequenced. CD4+ T cell isolation took place after approximately 11 days of culture. Participants received two doses of either the BNT162b2 or mRNA-1273 vaccine. Wells each received some 2.2 million PBMC, cultured with around 10 IU/ml IL-2 and about 10 ug/ml peptides. Half-medium changes using IL-2 medium occurred on days 3 and 7. The chain joins TRBV18 to TRBJ2-3, with a weak D call TRBD2 (6 bases). Specimen: CD4+ T cells from PBMCs cultured with HCoV-OC43 spike peptides, collected after COVID-19 vaccination. Noted subset: HCoV-OC43 spike overlapping peptide pool stimulation. This receptor was obtained from a human donor who received a COVID-19 vaccine. CDR3 bases: TGTGCCAGCTCACCCTTGGGGGGAGGAGATACGCAGTATTTT. It specifies CASSPLGGGDTQYF.